Listed below are T cell receptor beta chains from one sample, sequenced in a study of Ad26.COV2.S vaccination and SARS-CoV-2 variants. Sequenced by immunoSEQ multiplex PCR; TCRdb stores in-frame clones only, minus some. The sample has about 400,000 clones, over 80% seen once. This specimen consisted of peripheral blood, obtained in a trial of Ad26.COV2.S vaccine versus placebo. The receptors were gathered from a person between 18 and 65 years old who received the Ad26.COV2.S COVID-19 vaccine or a placebo. Both conserved end residues are part of each CDR3. A D gene is named only where the DNA matches it firmly. Rows may omit the clone size; those that give it use once, few, many or a size class.

V gene	J gene	D gene	clone size	CDR3 protein	CDR3 DNA
TRBV11-2	TRBJ2-3	-	-	CASSSDYRLADTQYF	TGTGCCAGCAGCTCCGATTACAGGCTTGCAGATACGCAGTATTTT
TRBV18	TRBJ2-5	-	-	CASSPGGETQYF	TGTGCCAGCTCACCAGGGGGGGAGACCCAGTACTTC
TRBV2	TRBJ2-5	TRBD1	-	CASSDDRALETQYF	TGTGCCAGCAGTGACGACAGGGCCCTAGAGACCCAGTACTTC
TRBV28	TRBJ1-6	TRBD1	-	CASRIDRVGSPLHF	TGTGCCAGCAGAATCGACAGGGTAGGATCACCCCTCCACTTT
TRBV3-1/TRBV3-2	TRBJ2-3	-	-	CASSPPSGLSTDTQYF	TGTGCCAGCAGCCCCCCCTCCGGATTAAGCACAGATACGCAGTATTTT
TRBV19	TRBJ1-2	-	-	CASSIATGLDGYTF	TGTGCCAGTAGTATAGCTACAGGCCTAGACGGCTACACCTTC
TRBV27	TRBJ2-3	-	-	CASSYLGGAPEDTQYF	TGTGCCAGCAGTTACCTTGGGGGGGCCCCCGAAGATACGCAGTATTTT
TRBV29-1	TRBJ2-5	-	-	CSVSPQETQYF	TGCAGCGTTTCGCCACAAGAGACCCAGTACTTC
TRBV5-8	TRBJ1-1	TRBD1	-	CASSTDRSSEAFF	TGTGCCAGCAGTACGGACAGGAGTTCTGAAGCTTTCTTT
TRBV18	TRBJ2-5	TRBD1	once	CASSRRDSQETQYF	TGTGCCAGCTCACGCCGGGACAGTCAAGAGACCCAGTACTTC
TRBV29-1	TRBJ2-7	TRBD1	-	CSVQRSGTGGREQYF	TGCAGCGTTCAACGGTCCGGGACAGGGGGCCGCGAGCAGTACTTC
TRBV7-2	TRBJ2-5	TRBD1	-	CASSFQGVMKTQYF	TGTGCCAGCAGCTTCCAGGGGGTAATGAAGACCCAGTACTTC
TRBV28	TRBJ1-6	-	-	CASSLWGRSSYNSPLHF	TGTGCCAGCAGTTTATGGGGCAGGAGCTCCTATAATTCACCCCTCCACTTT
TRBV4-1	TRBJ2-7	TRBD2	-	CASSHSPAGTSDEQYF	TGCGCCAGCAGCCATAGCCCGGCGGGGACTAGCGACGAGCAGTACTTC
TRBV11-2	TRBJ2-3	-	-	CASSLGPPDTQYF	TGTGCCAGCAGCTTAGGCCCCCCGGATACGCAGTATTTT
TRBV12-3/TRBV12-4	TRBJ2-3	-	once	CASSHVTTDTQYF	TGTGCCAGCAGTCATGTGACCACAGATACGCAGTATTTT
TRBV7-9	TRBJ2-5	TRBD1	once	CASTTGNGYQETQYF	TGTGCCAGCACGACAGGGAATGGGTACCAAGAGACCCAGTACTTC
TRBV7-2	TRBJ2-5	TRBD2	-	CASSSPLGLAGVETQYF	TGTGCCAGCAGCTCTCCCTTGGGGCTAGCGGGGGTAGAGACCCAGTACTTC
TRBV7-9	TRBJ2-7	TRBD1	-	CASSPREGGNEQYF	TGTGCCAGCAGCCCTCGGGAAGGGGGCAACGAGCAGTACTTC
TRBV24-1	TRBJ1-1	-	-	CATSDFRNTEAFF	TGTGCCACCAGTGATTTCCGGAACACTGAAGCTTTCTTT
TRBV19	TRBJ1-3	-	-	CASTSWGERNTIYF	TGTGCCAGTACCTCTTGGGGGGAGCGAAACACCATATATTTT
TRBV29-1	TRBJ1-2	TRBD1	-	CRVGDSYGYTF	TGCAGAGTAGGGGACAGCTATGGCTACACCTTC
TRBV1	TRBJ1-5	-	few	CTSSPADRARDQPQHF	TGCACCAGCAGCCCCGCTGACAGGGCCCGGGATCAGCCCCAGCATTTT
TRBV3-1/TRBV3-2	TRBJ2-7	TRBD1	-	CASTDRVSDEQYF	TGTGCCAGCACCGACAGGGTCTCGGACGAGCAGTACTTC
TRBV5-8	TRBJ2-5	TRBD1	-	CASSEGQGWETQYF	TGTGCCAGCAGCGAGGGACAGGGTTGGGAGACCCAGTACTTC
TRBV6-5	TRBJ1-1	-	once	CASSPGLNTEAFF	TGTGCCAGCAGCCCCGGCCTCAACACTGAAGCTTTCTTT
TRBV5-1	TRBJ2-2	TRBD1	-	CASSLGQGDTGELFF	TGCGCCAGCAGTTTAGGGCAGGGGGACACCGGGGAGCTGTTTTTT
TRBV19	TRBJ1-1	-	-	CASSIGGFGAFF	TGTGCCAGTAGTATTGGGGGTTTTGGCGCTTTCTTT
TRBV27	TRBJ1-2	TRBD1	-	CASSPSQGIYFYGYTF	TGTGCCAGCAGTCCGTCACAGGGGATCTACTTCTATGGCTACACCTTC
TRBV18	TRBJ2-6	-	once	CASSTGAWGGANVLTF	TGTGCCAGCTCAACCGGAGCCTGGGGCGGGGCCAACGTCCTGACTTTC
TRBV5-6	TRBJ1-2	-	-	CASSLGGLQGGYYGYTF	TGTGCCAGCAGCTTGGGTGGGCTGCAGGGAGGCTACTATGGCTACACCTTC
TRBV4-1	TRBJ2-7	-	-	CASSQDQDYEQYF	TGCGCCAGCAGCCAAGACCAGGACTACGAGCAGTACTTC
TRBV19	TRBJ1-1	-	-	CASSTGQYTEAFF	TGTGCCAGTAGTACCGGACAGTACACTGAAGCTTTCTTT
TRBV11-2	TRBJ2-5	-	-	CASSPGRRLGETQYF	TGTGCCAGCAGCCCCGGCAGGCGACTAGGAGAGACCCAGTACTTC
TRBV4-1	TRBJ2-1	TRBD2	-	CASSQDSGRPYNEQFF	TGCGCCAGCAGCCAAGACAGCGGGAGACCCTACAATGAGCAGTTCTTC